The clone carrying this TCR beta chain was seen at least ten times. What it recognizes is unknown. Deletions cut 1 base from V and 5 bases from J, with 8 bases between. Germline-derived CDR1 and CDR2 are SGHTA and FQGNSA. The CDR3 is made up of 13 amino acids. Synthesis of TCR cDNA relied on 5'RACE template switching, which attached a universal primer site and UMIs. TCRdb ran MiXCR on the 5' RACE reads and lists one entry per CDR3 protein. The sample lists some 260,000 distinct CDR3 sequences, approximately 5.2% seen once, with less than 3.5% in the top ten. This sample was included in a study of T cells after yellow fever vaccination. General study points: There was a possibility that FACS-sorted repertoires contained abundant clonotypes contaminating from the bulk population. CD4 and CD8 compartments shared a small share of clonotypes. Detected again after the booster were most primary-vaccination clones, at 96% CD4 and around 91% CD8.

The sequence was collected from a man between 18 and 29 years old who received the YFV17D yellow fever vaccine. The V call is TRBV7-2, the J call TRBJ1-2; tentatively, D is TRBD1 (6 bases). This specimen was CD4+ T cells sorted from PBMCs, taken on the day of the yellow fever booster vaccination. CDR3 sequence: CASSLEGGYGYTF. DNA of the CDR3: TGTGCCAGCAGCTTAGAGGGGGGTTATGGCTACACCTTC.